The 13 T cell receptor beta chains below come from one sample, sequenced in a study of cytotoxic CD8 clonotypes in ibrutinib-treated CLL. Measured with immunoSEQ multiplex PCR; TCRdb has only the in-frame clones, and not every one. The sample includes around 140,000 clones, 75% to 80% of them seen just once. Source: PBMCs, taken after 24 months of ibrutinib treatment. The receptors come from a human donor with chronic lymphocytic leukemia.

This clone was observed many times. The chain has TRBV19 and TRBJ2-5; 8 bases match TRBD1. CDR1 LNHDA and CDR2 SQIVND come from the germline V gene (reference sequence). This CDR3 has 15 residues. Unmatched junction bases numbered 13, after V lost 6 bases and J lost 7 bases. The CDR3 bases are TGTGCCAGTAGGACGACAGGGGCCCAAGGAGGGACCCAGTACTTC. Translation: CASRTTGAQGGTQYF. Full variable domain (missing parts from reference TRBV19 and TRBJ2-5): DGGITQSPKYLFRKEGQNVTLSCEQNLNHDAMYWYRQDPGQGLRLIYYSQIVNDFQKGDIAEGYSVSREKKESFPLTVTSAQKNPTAFYLCASRTTGAQGGTQYFGPGTRLLVL.

The V gene is TRBV10-3, the J gene TRBJ1-2, with 10 nucleotides matching TRBD1. Germline V gene lookup returns CDR1 ENHRY and CDR2 SYGVKD. With V trimmed by 0 bases and J by 6 bases, 4 bases remained unmatched. The CDR3 has 15 amino acids. CDR3 in DNA: TGTGCCATCAGTGAGTCGTGGGACAGGGGCGATGGCTACACCTTC. Translated, it gives CAISESWDRGDGYTF.

The chain couples TRBV7-2 to TRBJ1-4; 7 bases agree with TRBD1. Germline lookup yields CDR1 SGHTA and CDR2 FQGNSA. The V and J ends lost 5 bases and 11 bases, in that order; junction bases with no gene match: 5. The CDR3 loop spans 12 amino acids. The CDR3 protein is CASSTRGAKLFF. The CDR3 region has the DNA TGTGCCAGCAGCACCAGGGGGGCGAAACTGTTTTTT. The full variable domain, with the rest looked up from reference TRBV7-2 and TRBJ1-4, is GAGVSQSPSNKVTEKGKDVELRCDPISGHTALYWYRQSLGQGLEFLIYFQGNSAPDKSGLPSDRFSAERTGGSVSTLTIQRTQQEDSAVYLCASSTRGAKLFFGSGTQLSVL.

J is TRBJ2-5 and V is TRBV5-1; the match to TRBD2 covers 11 bases. The germline CDR1 and CDR2 sequences are SGHRS and YFSETQ. The CDR3 contains 16 residues. V gave up 2 bases and J gave up 7 bases; unmatched junction bases: 10. CDR3 residues: CASSFRGASGRLTQYF. CDR3 nucleotide sequence: TGCGCCAGCAGCTTCAGGGGGGCTAGCGGGAGGTTGACCCAGTACTTC.

The V and J genes are TRBV4-2 and TRBJ2-2; D may be TRBD1 (6 bases). Germline V gene data show CDR1 as LGHNA and CDR2 as YNFKEQ. The CDR3 is 15 amino acids. The V and J ends lost 4 bases and 1 base respectively, with 10 bases between them. The CDR3 here is CASSPPQGNTGELFF. CDR3 bases: TGTGCCAGCAGCCCCCCACAGGGGAACACCGGGGAGCTGTTTTTT.

In DNA form, the CDR3 reads TGTGCCAGCAGCCTACAGGGGCCCCTACACACCGGGGAGCTGTTTTTT. This codes for CASSLQGPLHTGELFF. The chain has TRBV11-2 and TRBJ2-2; 7 bases map to TRBD1. V lost 5 bases and J lost 3; bases outside the gene matches: 9. The CDR3 is 16 amino acids. Germline V gives CDR1 SGHAT, CDR2 FQNNGV.

This chain links TRBV29-1 with TRBJ2-7; 9 positions agree with TRBD1. There are 12 residues in the CDR3. J lost 4 bases, V lost 4 bases, and 2 bases had no gene match. CDR1 is SQVTM, CDR2 ANQGSEA, per germline. The CDR3 sequence: CSVVGQGYEQYF. CDR3 nucleotide sequence: TGCAGCGTTGTGGGACAGGGTTACGAGCAGTACTTC.

This chain joins TRBV7-9 and TRBJ1-2; D is ambiguous. Germline CDR1 is SEHNR and CDR2 is FQNEAQ (reference sequence). The CDR3 totals 15 residues. V was trimmed by 0 bases and J by 0 bases, leaving 8 bases between them. As DNA, the CDR3 is TGTGCCAGCAGCTTAGCGGCAATTACTAACTATGGCTACACCTTC. Amino acids: CASSLAAITNYGYTF.

This clone was seen only once. The chain joins TRBV7-2 to TRBJ1-6, with D possibly being TRBD1 (6 bases). The V and J ends lost 2 bases and 7 bases respectively, with 9 bases between them. The CDR3 covers 14 residues. Germline CDR1 is SGHTA and CDR2 is FQGNSA. The CDR3 DNA sequence: TGTGCCAGCAGCTTACGGCAGGGGAATTCACCCCTCCACTTT. Its protein is CASSLRQGNSPLHF. Variable domain in full (rest from reference TRBV7-2 and TRBJ1-6): GAGVSQSPSNKVTEKGKDVELRCDPISGHTALYWYRQSLGQGLEFLIYFQGNSAPDKSGLPSDRFSAERTGGSVSTLTIQRTQQEDSAVYLCASSLRQGNSPLHFGNGTRLTVT.

The chain uses TRBV11-2 and TRBJ1-5; D is perhaps TRBD1 (5 bases). V shed 0 bases and J shed 5 bases, with 5 bases lying between them. The CDR3 is 13 amino acids. Per germline, CDR1 SGHAT and CDR2 FQNNGV. CDR3 region: CASSLEGDQPQHF. CDR3 DNA sequence: TGTGCCAGCAGCTTAGAAGGGGATCAGCCCCAGCATTTT. Based on the CDR3 plus reference TRBV11-2 and TRBJ1-5, the full variable domain is EAGVAQSPRYKIIEKRQSVAFWCNPISGHATLYWYQQILGQGPKLLIQFQNNGVVDDSQLPKDRFSAERLKGVDSTLKIQPAKLEDSAVYLCASSLEGDQPQHFGDGTRLSIL.

The V call is TRBV7-2, the J call TRBJ2-3; no clear D gene. The CDR3 covers 12 residues. V dropped 7 bases and J dropped 5 bases, with 10 bases sitting between them. The germline CDR1 and CDR2 sequences are SGHTA and FQGNSA. In DNA form, the CDR3 reads TGTGCCAGCAACATAGCTGGAGATACGCAGTATTTT. It translates to CASNIAGDTQYF.

V and J are TRBV10-3 and TRBJ2-7, with D perhaps matching TRBD1 (6 bases). CDR3 length: 12 amino acids. V was cut by 7 bases and J by 2 bases, with 9 bases left in between. CDR1 and CDR2 (germline): ENHRY, SYGVKD. The CDR3 nucleotides read TGTGCCATCAAGGCAGGGGCCTACGAGCAGTACTTC. Its translation is CAIKAGAYEQYF.

To note about this clone: The same CDR3 arises from other DNA sequences in this sample as well. The gene calls are TRBV29-1 and TRBJ1-4; tentatively, D is TRBD1 (6 bases). This CDR3 region has 13 residues. Germline V gene data show CDR1 as SQVTM and CDR2 as ANQGSEA. V was cut by 6 bases and J by 6 bases, with 14 bases left in between. CDR3 bases: TGCAGCGTGGGTGGCAGGGGTGATGAAAAACTGTTTTTT. It translates to CSVGGRGDEKLFF.